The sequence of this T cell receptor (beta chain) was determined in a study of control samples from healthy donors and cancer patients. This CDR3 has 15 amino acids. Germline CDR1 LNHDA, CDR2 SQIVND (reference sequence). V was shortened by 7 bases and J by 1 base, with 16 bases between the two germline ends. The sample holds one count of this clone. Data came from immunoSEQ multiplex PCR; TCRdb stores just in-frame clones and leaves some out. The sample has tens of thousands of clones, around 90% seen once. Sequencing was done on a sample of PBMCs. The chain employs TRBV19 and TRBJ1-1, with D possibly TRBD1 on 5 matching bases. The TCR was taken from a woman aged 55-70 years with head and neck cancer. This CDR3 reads CASNLGGGGNTEAFF. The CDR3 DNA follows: TGTGCCAGTAACCTCGGAGGCGGGGGGAACACTGAAGCTTTCTTT.